Below are 5 T cell receptor beta chains sequenced from a single sample in a study of blood T cells in healthy people across ages. Primed by a sample-barcoded 5' primer and a J-beta primer mix, a second PCR proceeded for roughly 6 to 12 cycles. TCRdb itself ran the 5' RACE reads through MiXCR, one entry per CDR3 protein. The sample lists roughly 1,800,000 distinct CDR3 sequences, about 50% seen once, with about 2.1% in the top ten. The source material was blood. Source of these receptors: a woman aged 40 to 49 in good health.

The chain joins TRBV18 to TRBJ1-2; TRBD1 aligns across 8 bases. The CDR3 loop spans 13 amino acids. The germline gives CDR1 KGHSH, CDR2 LQKENI. The junction had 7 bases not matched to a gene; V was cut back by 6 bases and J by 7 bases. CDR3 loop: CASSLDRGAGYTF. In DNA, the CDR3 is TGTGCCAGCTCTCTAGACAGGGGTGCTGGCTACACCTTC.

As regards this clonotype: Possible read error: a much larger clone is one base away. This sequence joins TRBV27 and TRBJ1-1; 7 nucleotides line up with TRBD1. In germline, CDR1 is MNHEY, CDR2 SMNVEV (reference sequence). CDR3 length: 14 residues. Losses at the gene ends were 7 bases for V and 4 bases for J; bases not matched to a gene: 9. The CDR3: CASKLSEGATEAFF. CDR3 coding DNA: TGTGCCAGCAAATTAAGCGAGGGGGCCACTGAAGCTTTCTTT.

The chain is built from TRBV5-6 and TRBJ2-1; D is possibly TRBD2 (6 bases). Between the trimmed V and J ends, which lost 0 bases and 0 bases, there was a span of 19 bases. Germline CDR1 reads SGHDT; CDR2 reads YYEEEE. The CDR3 has 19 residues. CDR3 sequence: CASSLERVLWGDSYNEQFF. CDR3 DNA: TGTGCCAGCAGCTTGGAGCGGGTCTTATGGGGGGACTCCTACAATGAGCAGTTCTTC. The full variable domain, rest sourced from reference TRBV5-6 and TRBJ2-1, is DAGVTQSPTHLIKTRGQQVTLRCSPKSGHDTVSWYQQALGQGPQFIFQYYEEEERQRGNFPDRFSGHQFPNYSSELNVNALLLGDSALYLCASSLERVLWGDSYNEQFFGPGTRLTVL.

This clonotype was observed a single time. The V call is TRBV5-5, the J call TRBJ2-5; 8 nucleotides match TRBD2. The germline V gene encodes CDR1 SGHKS and CDR2 YYEKEE (reference sequence). Losses at the gene ends were 5 bases for V and 11 bases for J; bases not matched to a gene: 20. The CDR3 has 16 amino acids. CDR3 region: CASSSIQAGGYNEQYF. In DNA, the CDR3 is TGTGCCAGCAGTTCGATCCAGGCGGGGGGCTACAATGAGCAGTACTTC.

As to this clonotype: The junction departs from germline at one end; a sequencing error may be responsible. The chain links TRBV6-4 to TRBJ2-4; weak D call: TRBD2 (5 bases). Germline assignment: CDR1 MRHNA and CDR2 SNTAGT. The CDR3 totals 15 residues. CDR3 residues: CASRQAGRATNIQYF. The CDR3 coding sequence is TGTGCCAGCAGGCAAGCTGGGAGAGCCACAAACATTCAGTACTTC.